The rows below give T cell receptor beta chains drawn from one sample of a study of cytomegalovirus exposure and HLA in healthy donors. The assay was immunoSEQ multiplex PCR, and TCRdb's table has in-frame clones only and misses some. Of 75,000 to 90,000 clones listed, 90% to 96% were seen once; the top ten hold about 1.6%. The sequencing sample was made of PBMCs. The origin of the receptors is a man between 18 and 29 years old in good health and CMV-seropositive. The CDR3 runs from the conserved cysteine through the conserved F or W. D genes are given only for firm matches. A row's size may be missing; if present it is once, few, many or a size class.

len	d_gene	v_gene	abundance	j_gene	CDR3nt	CDR3aa
13	NA	TRBV5-5	NA	TRBJ1-1	TGTGCCAGCAGCTTGACAGGGAACACTGAAGCTTTCTTT	CASSLTGNTEAFF
16	TRBD1	TRBV29-1	NA	TRBJ2-2	TGCAGCGTTGAATCGGTGGGACAGGGTGGCACCGGGGAGCTGTTTTTT	CSVESVGQGGTGELFF
11	NA	TRBV9	NA	TRBJ2-2	TGTGCCAGCAGCAGCGGCGGGGAGCTGTTTTTT	CASSSGGELFF
20	TRBD2	TRBV12-5	NA	TRBJ2-3	TGTGCTAGTGCTCAATCTACCGGGGGGACTAGCGGGTCCGCACAGGGTACGCAGTATTTT	CASAQSTGGTSGSAQGTQYF
16	NA	TRBV6-6	once	TRBJ2-5	TGTGCCAGCAGTTACGGGGGGACTTCAGCGGAGGAGACCCAGTACTTC	CASSYGGTSAEETQYF
13	NA	TRBV15	NA	TRBJ1-5	TGTGCCACCAGCAGAGGGGCAAATCAGCCCCAGCATTTT	CATSRGANQPQHF
16	TRBD1	TRBV5-8	NA	TRBJ2-5	TGTGCCAGCAGCGGGGGGGACAGGGCGTTAGGAGAGACCCAGTACTTC	CASSGGDRALGETQYF
14	NA	TRBV29-1	NA	TRBJ2-5	TGCAGCGTTGAAGATCTTACAGACCAAGAGACCCAGTACTTC	CSVEDLTDQETQYF
14	NA	TRBV28	once	TRBJ1-1	TGTGCCAGCAGCCTCAGACAGCCTTACACTGAAGCTTTCTTT	CASSLRQPYTEAFF
13	NA	TRBV19	NA	TRBJ2-7	TGTGCCAGTAGAGGCCCAGGGAACAACGAGCAGTACTTC	CASRGPGNNEQYF
14	NA	TRBV2	NA	TRBJ2-5	TGTGCCTCCCACCCACCTAGCGAGCCGGAGACCCAGTACTTC	CASHPPSEPETQYF
13	NA	TRBV5-5	once	TRBJ1-2	TGTGCCAGCAGCATCATACCGGACTATGGCTACACCTTC	CASSIIPDYGYTF
11	NA	TRBV27	NA	TRBJ2-7	TGTGCCAGCGGGACAATCTACGAGCAGTACTTC	CASGTIYEQYF